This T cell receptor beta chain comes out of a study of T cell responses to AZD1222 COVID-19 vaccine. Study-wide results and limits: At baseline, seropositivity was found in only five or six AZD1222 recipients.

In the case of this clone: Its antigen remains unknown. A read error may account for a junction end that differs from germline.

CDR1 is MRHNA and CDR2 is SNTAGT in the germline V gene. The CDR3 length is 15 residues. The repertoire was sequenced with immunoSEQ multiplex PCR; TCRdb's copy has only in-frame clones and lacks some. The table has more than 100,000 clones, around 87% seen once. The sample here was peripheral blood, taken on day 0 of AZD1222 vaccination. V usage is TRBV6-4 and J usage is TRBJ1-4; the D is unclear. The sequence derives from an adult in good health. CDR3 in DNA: TGTGCCAGCAGAGACTCAGGCGCGGCCCATGAAAAACTGTTTTTT. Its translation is CASRDSGAAHEKLFF.